Given below is one T cell receptor beta chain in context. Its antigen is still unknown. Per-nucleotide qualities are absent, and no much larger clonotype sits a single base away. The library was generated by the immunoSEQ multiplex PCR assay. For the multiplex PCR, a mixture combining 60 forward primers for TCR Vbeta segments and 13 reverse primers for TCR Jbeta segments was used. The CDR3 region of rearranged TCR beta genes was amplified from genomic DNA with a multiplex PCR assay. Amplified TCR beta libraries were sequenced as 87-base-pair reads on the Illumina HiSeq System. Under the source paper's analysis protocol: A later analysis tallied 75 million to 85 million unique TCR beta chains across the 700 or so repertoires, and approximately 12 million of those chains were shared by two or more donors. Raw reads were error-corrected and collapsed into unique sequences by a nearest-neighbor algorithm in which closely related sequences were merged to remove PCR and sequencing errors. V, D and J gene segments were assigned by aligning CDR3 sequences to IMGT reference sequences. For a sequence to be retained, a match of at least six nucleotides was required to both a V gene segment and a J gene segment. A rearrangement counted as productive if the CDR3 had no stop codons and remained in frame with V and J, and every other rearrangement counted as non-productive. CDR3 was defined by IMGT convention, running from the second conserved V-encoded cysteine to the conserved J-encoded phenylalanine. The earlier analysis of 587 of the donors excluded sequences that lacked an unambiguous match to a single V gene segment. In an earlier analysis of approximately 590 of the donors, a V segment was called functional when productive rearrangements were above 56.7%, and segregating when the standard deviation between donors exceeded 5%. A statistical classification framework was built to diagnose cytomegalovirus status from the catalog of TCR beta chain sequences. In a later analysis, V and J genes were assigned by comparing TCR nucleotide sequences against IMGT/GENE-DB human TR gene sequences. In a later analysis, CDR3 sequences and most-parsimonious VDJ recombination scenarios were assigned using the TCRdist pipeline. In a later analysis, each TCR beta chain was defined by its CDR3 amino acid sequence together with its V-gene family, and reads without a unique V-gene family were excluded. To address suspected cross-contamination and a sequencing artifact, a later analysis removed some 620 highly shared, low-generation-probability nucleotide sequences. In a later analysis, a clonal expansion index was calculated for each public chain from normalized within-repertoire ranks of inferred template counts. Generation probabilities in a later analysis came from a VDJ recombination model fitted to out-of-frame rearrangements, and those results were checked against IGoR. A later analysis scored TCR-TCR, TCR-HLA and TCR-CMV co-occurrence with hypergeometric tests, applying a repertoire-size bias correction to TCR pairs. A later analysis estimated false discovery rates by permuting HLA or CMV assignments 20 times. A later analysis grouped co-occurring TCRs with DBSCAN, adding TCRdist sequence similarity when clustering within HLA-allele-positive subsets. Repertoires with fewer than 30,000 or more than 120,000 public chains were left out of co-occurrence clustering, as were five repertoires with anomalous nucleotide sharing. The clones in this table, taken by TCRdb from immuneACCESS, are in-frame only. Not every clone is retained; where verified, under half of the shortfall comes from an unresolved V gene, and the cause of the rest is unknown. That table furnishes V, J and clone size, whereas the DNA furnished D and trimming. This sample lists about 120,000 clones; about three quarters were detected once. The ten top clones hold roughly 3.3% of the sample.

In total, 600 or so healthy bone marrow donors made up the cohort. At the time of sampling, every cohort member was nominally healthy, though immune exposures that went unrecorded were likely present. The donor tested CMV seropositive and was one of the 289 seropositive cohort members. A peripheral blood sample was collected from each donor, and TCR beta sequencing was performed on peripheral blood mononuclear cells. Genomic DNA was extracted from the blood cell samples with the Qiagen DNeasy Blood Extraction Kit. Relative to germline, V is 5 bases shorter and J is 11 bases shorter, with 17 bases between their ends. Taken from the germline V gene, the CDR1 and CDR2 loops are MNHEY and SVGAGI. The CDR3 sequence holds 13 residues, the cysteine and phenylalanine included. Only the CDR3 DNA stays, 39 bases, in frame from base 1. The data belong to a study of cytomegalovirus exposure and HLA in healthy donors (dated by TCRdb to about 2017). Turning to the overall study: An earlier analysis of 587 of the donors reported roughly 300 Gb of sequence data and 100 million to 130 million unique TCR beta sequences from about 180 million T cells. An early release that covered 640 HLA-typed donors contained 300 to 350 gigabases of sequencing data and roughly 84 million unique TCR sequences. Among the roughly 390 genotyped donors, 81% belonged to the genetic ancestry cluster associated with self-reported Caucasian donors. The study aimed to test whether signatures of past pathogen exposure could be identified by cataloging public T cell receptors. Across some 400 genotyped donors of the cohort, an average of roughly 250,000 unique TCR beta nucleotide sequences per donor were sequenced, and roughly 20% of those sequences were non-productive. In a later analysis, previously published TCR beta repertoires from more than 500 donors were re-analyzed and high-resolution HLA genotyping was added so that TCR occurrence patterns could be studied. In an earlier analysis of around 540 of the donors, high-throughput TCR beta sequencing was used to judge whether each TCR beta V gene segment behaved as functional or pseudogenic. Donor age, sex, ethnicity and CMV serostatus were compiled together with the repertoire data. The later analysis used no new phenotypic data to find candidate immune exposures, relying instead on TCR beta sequences and their occurrence across donors. Besides the first cohort of under 700 subjects, a separate validation cohort made up of around 120 different subjects was used. The study used immunosequencing to profile the T cell repertoires of approximately 630 subjects and linked those repertoires to cytomegalovirus serostatus. Genome-wide SNP genotypes for about 65% of the roughly 700 donors were used in a later genetic analysis, which treated that subset as a discovery cohort. To predict cytomegalovirus infection status, the study combined high-throughput TCR immunosequencing, statistical association of individual TCRs with disease status, and machine learning. All discovery cohort repertoires had been generated using a single sequencing platform. The number of typed donors differed by locus: 629-630 for A, B, C, DRB1 and DQB1; about 520 for DQA1; roughly 600 for DPA1; and around 450 for DPB1. About five DR-DQ haplotypes were treated as single units for association and clustering because of strong linkage in the cohort. Class I and class II HLA loci were covered by the typing at four-digit resolution.

Findings and caveats that apply to the study as a whole: A cluster of highly shared sequence variants was judged likely to be a technical artifact of the sequencing pipeline. In both the original and validation cohorts, the classifier was reported to diagnose cytomegalovirus status with high specificity and sensitivity. In a later genetic analysis, a missense DCLRE1C variant was associated with V-gene and J-gene trimming of TCR beta chains, and the association was replicated in an independent cohort. According to a later genetic analysis, donors in an Asian-associated ancestry cluster had fewer N-insertions in productive TCRs than the approximately 650-donor mean. This cohort had only TCR beta chains sequenced, and the lack of alpha or paired-chain data limited which features could be detected. Because counts were too low, seventeen rarely observed V segments, including chromosome 9 orphons, were left out of the earlier analysis of 500 to 750 of the donors. Three of the identified cytomegalovirus-associated TCR beta chains were confirmed in vitro to be specific for cytomegalovirus antigens. In an earlier analysis of approximately 590 of the donors, most TCR beta V segments appeared in productive rearrangements about 87% or about 30% of the time, broadly matching IMGT annotations. CMV serostatus was the only immune exposure information available for the cohort. The authors suggested that the approach could potentially be extended to other disease states and immunological phenotypes. Some IMGT-functional V segments, including TRBV6-2 and TRBV6-3, could not be told apart with the 87-base-pair reads, so those segments were excluded. Correlated functional status among segregating V segments might reflect linkage disequilibrium, but an unknown experimental factor could not be ruled out. In a later analysis, HLA-associated TCR beta chains showed more clonal expansion and lower generation probabilities than non-associated chains that were equally common. According to a later analysis, parvovirus B19, influenza, CMV and Epstein-Barr virus appeared linked to several top co-occurrence clusters. In the study, around 160 TCR beta chains were listed as associated with cytomegalovirus. Presence/absence analyses assumed roughly uniform sequencing depth across donors, an assumption that may not hold. Because HLA typing was missing for some donors at each locus, association tests included only the typed subset. A later analysis found that TCR association rates varied across HLA loci, with DRB1 alleles showing the most associated TCRs and HLA-C alleles the fewest. A further reported finding was that TCR beta sequences accurately predicted the HLA-A and HLA-B alleles for most subjects in the first cohort. When HLA alleles, especially DR and DQ, strongly co-occurred, TCR associations were difficult to assign to individual alleles. A later analysis found that most CMV-associated TCR beta chains appeared HLA-restricted, with HLA associations seemingly driven largely by CMV exposure. At a false discovery rate of 0.05, a later analysis linked roughly 17,000 TCR beta sequences to specific HLA alleles. Across donors, most TCR sequences were observed very rarely, whereas some public TCRs were present in many individuals.

This sequence was found in a woman in her 30s in good health and CMV-seropositive. The chain is assembled from TRBV6-5 and TRBJ2-3, and perhaps TRBD1 as D gene, on 6 matching bases. Sequencing was carried out using PBMCs. The bases read TGTGCCAGCAGTGACGCCTCGGGACACCAGCAGTATTTT. Its translation reads: CASSDASGHQQYF.